One and the same sample provided the 30 T cell receptor beta chains below, sequenced in a study of T cell repertoires in ileal Crohn's disease. Method: immunoSEQ multiplex PCR; TCRdb's copy keeps in-frame clones and lacks some. The sample includes thousands of clones, less than 95% of them seen just once. The sequenced sample was ileal tissue. These receptors were obtained from an adult with Crohn's disease.

The V call is TRBV9, the J call TRBJ2-6, with D maybe TRBD1 (6 bases). This CDR3 contains 18 residues. Germline CDR1 reads SGDLS; CDR2 reads YYNGEE. V lost 4 bases to trimming and J lost 0 bases, with 17 bases between them. The CDR3 region has the DNA TGTGCCAGCAGCCTAAGAGGGGGTTTACTCTCTGGGGCCAACGTCCTGACTTTC. It encodes CASSLRGGLLSGANVLTF. Drawing the rest from reference TRBV9 and TRBJ2-6, the complete variable domain is DSGVTQTPKHLITATGQRVTLRCSPRSGDLSVYWYQQSLDQGLQFLIQYYNGEERAKGNILERFSAQQFPDLHSELNLSSLELGDSALYFCASSLRGGLLSGANVLTFGAGSRLTVL.

The chain joins TRBV28 to TRBJ1-2; tentatively, D is TRBD1 (5 bases). The CDR3 has 12 residues. CDR1 is MDHEN, CDR2 SYDVKM, per germline. V dropped 8 bases and J dropped 2 bases, with 9 bases sitting between them. The CDR3 reads CASWTTNYGYTF. CDR3 nucleotides: TGTGCCAGCTGGACAACGAACTATGGCTACACCTTC.

The V and J genes are TRBV9 and TRBJ2-1; TRBD2 matches at 12 bases. Per the germline V gene, CDR1 is SGDLS and CDR2 is YYNGEE. Trimming at V came to 2 bases and at J to 9 bases, leaving 3 bases not matched to a gene. CDR3 length: 14 residues. The CDR3 DNA reads TGTGCCAGCAGCGTGGCTAGCGGGGGGGGTGAGCAGTTCTTC. Protein: CASSVASGGGEQFF.

V is TRBV6-6 and J is TRBJ1-6, with a tentative D call TRBD1 (6 bases). The CDR3 runs 16 residues. Trimming took off 0 bases at V and 0 bases at J, with 6 bases between the two ends. CDR1 is MNHNY and CDR2 is SVGAGI in the germline V gene (reference sequence). The CDR3 loop reads CASSYSDSSYNSPLHF. The CDR3 nucleotides are TGTGCCAGCAGTTACTCGGACAGCTCCTATAATTCACCCCTCCACTTT.

This clone was found once. The rearrangement uses TRBV7-2 and TRBJ2-3; TRBD2 matches 12 bases. Germline values: CDR1 SGHTA, CDR2 FQGNSA. The CDR3 has 15 residues. V lost 5 bases, J lost 4 bases, and 4 bases stayed unmatched. The CDR3 DNA is TGTGCCAGCAGCCGGACTAGCGGGGAAGCAGATACGCAGTATTTT. Encoded protein: CASSRTSGEADTQYF.

This rearrangement joins TRBV4-3 to TRBJ2-3, with 9 bases identical to TRBD2. Germline-derived CDR1 and CDR2 are LGHNA and YSLEER. The CDR3 covers 17 residues. Unmatched junction bases numbered 9, after V lost 0 bases and J lost 5 bases. The CDR3 nucleotides read TGCGCCAGCAGCCAAGATGGAGCGGGGGGCAAAAGAGATACGCAGTATTTT. This encodes CASSQDGAGGKRDTQYF.

The gene calls are TRBV9 and TRBJ1-2; tentative D call: TRBD1 (5 bases). The V and J ends lost 3 bases and 8 bases respectively, with 11 bases between them. From germline, CDR1 is SGDLS and CDR2 YYNGEE. The CDR3 has 12 residues. The CDR3 sequence is CASSGRDPGYTF. The DNA of the CDR3 is TGTGCCAGCAGCGGGAGGGACCCGGGCTACACCTTC.

The rearrangement uses TRBV5-1 and TRBJ1-2, with unresolved D. The ends were cut back, 0 bases at V and 4 bases at J, with 16 bases in the middle. The germline CDR1 and CDR2 sequences are SGHRS and YFSETQ. This CDR3 comprises 16 residues. The CDR3 DNA sequence: TGCGCCAGCAGCTTGGGCCAGGCGGGATCCTCCTATGGCTACACCTTC. As protein: CASSLGQAGSSYGYTF.

This chain links TRBV30 with TRBJ1-5; the D is unclear. The CDR3 contains 13 residues. Germline loops: CDR1 GTSNPN, CDR2 SVGIG (reference sequence). Trimming took 2 bases from V and 7 from J, leaving 12 bases between them. The CDR3, as DNA: TGTGCCTGGAGTTGGAAGGGAGGGCAGCCCCAGCATTTT. Translation: CAWSWKGGQPQHF. The entire variable domain, with the rest obtained from reference TRBV30 and TRBJ1-5, is as follows: SQTIHQWPATLVQPVGSPLSLECTVEGTSNPNLYWYRQAAGRGLQLLFYSVGIGQISSEVPQNLSASRPQDRQFILSSKKLLLSDSGFYLCAWSWKGGQPQHFGDGTRLSIL.

The chain links TRBV6-6 to TRBJ1-3, with D possibly matching TRBD1 (5 bases). The CDR3 consists of 14 residues. The germline V and J ends were trimmed by 5 bases and 0 bases, with 8 bases remaining between them. CDR1 and CDR2 (germline): MNHNY, SVGAGI (reference sequence). The DNA of the CDR3 is TGTGCCAGCAGTCACAGGTCCTCTGGAAACACCATATATTTT. This sequence encodes CASSHRSSGNTIYF.

Only one count was recorded for this clone. The CDR3 nucleotides read TGTGCCAGCAGCTTGATGCGGCAGGGGGCTAATCAGCCCCAGCATTTT. Amino acids: CASSLMRQGANQPQHF. This chain uses TRBV5-6 with TRBJ1-5; 8 bases match TRBD1. Unmatched junction bases numbered 7, after V lost 1 base and J lost 4 bases. Germline V CDR1 and CDR2: SGHDT, YYEEEE. The CDR3 covers 16 residues.

The rearrangement links TRBV9 to TRBJ1-1, with TRBD1 as a possible D gene (5 bases). CDR1 is SGDLS, CDR2 YYNGEE, per germline. The V gene lost 3 bases and the J gene lost 0 bases, with 6 bases spanning the gap. The CDR3 sequence is 13 residues long. The chain's CDR3 is CASSAGLNTEAFF. The CDR3 DNA reads TGTGCCAGCAGCGCAGGGTTGAACACTGAAGCTTTCTTT. The full variable domain, with the rest looked up from reference TRBV9 and TRBJ1-1, is DSGVTQTPKHLITATGQRVTLRCSPRSGDLSVYWYQQSLDQGLQFLIQYYNGEERAKGNILERFSAQQFPDLHSELNLSSLELGDSALYFCASSAGLNTEAFFGQGTRLTVV.

The chain carries TRBV6-5 and TRBJ2-1, with TRBD1 matching over 8 bases. V trimming: 8 bases; J trimming: 3 bases; junction bases outside the gene matches: 3. The CDR3 extends over 13 amino acids. The V gene's germline CDR1 is MNHEY and CDR2 SVGAGI. This chain's CDR3 is CASGQGIYNEQFF. The CDR3 DNA reads as TGTGCCAGCGGACAGGGAATCTACAATGAGCAGTTCTTC.

The DNA for the CDR3 is TGTGCCAGCAGCCAAGGTAGCGGGGCTCTATGGCAGGCCCAGTACTTC. Its protein product is CASSQGSGALWQAQYF. The chain has TRBV14 and TRBJ2-5; 8 positions agree with TRBD2. Germline CDR1 SGHDN, CDR2 FVKESK. Germline trimming cut 1 base from V and 9 bases from J; bases unmatched to any gene: 13. The CDR3 totals 16 residues. Full variable domain (outside the CDR3, taken from reference TRBV14 and TRBJ2-5): EAGVTQFPSHSVIEKGQTVTLRCDPISGHDNLYWYRRVMGKEIKFLLHFVKESKQDESGMPNNRFLAERTGGTYSTLKVQPAELEDSGVYFCASSQGSGALWQAQYFGPGTRLLVL.

By share, this clone counts as large (0.1 to 1%). The V and J genes are TRBV6-5 and TRBJ2-1; the D gene is possibly TRBD2 (6 bases). Trimming removed 2 bases at V and 4 bases at J, with 9 bases between. Germline-derived CDR1 and CDR2 are MNHEY and SVGAGI. The CDR3 loop spans 14 amino acids. CDR3: CASSYRDSYNEQFF. CDR3 sequence (DNA): TGTGCCAGCAGTTACCGGGACTCTTACAATGAGCAGTTCTTC.

The chain uses TRBV27 and TRBJ2-3; D is perhaps TRBD1 (6 bases). Germline CDR1 reads MNHEY; CDR2 reads SMNVEV (reference sequence). The CDR3 runs 24 residues. Trimming took off 3 bases at V and 0 bases at J, with 37 bases between the two ends. The CDR3 sequence: CASSFPSQRPAGAPKHPSTDTQYF. In nucleotides, the CDR3 is TGTGCCAGCAGTTTTCCTTCGCAGAGGCCCGCAGGGGCCCCGAAACACCCTAGCACAGATACGCAGTATTTT.

The chain uses TRBV7-9 and TRBJ2-5, with TRBD1 identical over 8 bases. This CDR3 has 13 amino acids. Germline CDR1 SEHNR, CDR2 FQNEAQ (reference sequence). The junction had 3 bases not matched to a gene; V was cut back by 5 bases and J by 4 bases. The CDR3: CASSMDRAETQYF. CDR3 coding DNA: TGTGCCAGCAGCATGGACAGGGCAGAGACCCAGTACTTC.

This clone has just one count. V and J are TRBV7-2 and TRBJ2-3, with 8 positions matching TRBD2. The germline gives CDR1 SGHTA, CDR2 FQGNSA. The CDR3 runs to 14 residues. Trimming cost V 4 bases and J 1 base; bases outside gene matches: 1. CDR3 amino acids: CASSSGGGTDTQYF. The CDR3 region has the DNA TGTGCCAGCAGCTCGGGGGGGGGCACAGATACGCAGTATTTT.

The V call is TRBV5-5, the J call TRBJ1-1; D not resolved. V was pared by 2 bases and J by 1 base, with 6 bases between. The length of the CDR3 is 13 residues. The germline V gene has CDR1 SGHKS and CDR2 YYEKEE (reference sequence). Here the CDR3 DNA reads TGTGCCAGCAGCTTAAGTAGGAACACTGAAGCTTTCTTT. Its translation is CASSLSRNTEAFF.

The rearrangement links TRBV9 to TRBJ2-2, with TRBD1 matching over 7 bases. The CDR3 contains 16 residues. J gave up 1 base and V 4 bases, and 7 bases lay outside the gene matches. The germline V gene encodes CDR1 SGDLS and CDR2 YYNGEE. CDR3 sequence: CASSPWGTVNTGELFF. The CDR3, as DNA: TGTGCCAGCAGCCCATGGGGGACAGTGAACACCGGGGAGCTGTTTTTT.

The rearrangement uses TRBV27 and TRBJ2-5; perhaps TRBD1 as D (6 bases). The germline CDR1 and CDR2 sequences are MNHEY and SMNVEV (reference sequence). The CDR3 is made up of 15 amino acids. The V end was cut by 6 bases, the J end by 3 bases, with 17 bases between. The CDR3 DNA reads as TGTGCCAGCAGCCCAAGGGGGACCGTTAAAGAGACCCAGTACTTC. It yields the protein CASSPRGTVKETQYF.

This clone was recorded once. The chain has TRBV5-5 and TRBJ2-7; 11 bases line up with TRBD1. V shed 0 bases and J 2 bases; nucleotides not matched to a gene: 7. Germline CDR1 is SGHKS and CDR2 is YYEKEE (reference sequence). The CDR3 length is 17 residues. Here the CDR3 DNA reads TGTGCCAGCAGCTTGGGATTAGGACAGGGGGCTACCTACGAGCAGTACTTC. Residues: CASSLGLGQGATYEQYF.

The chain links TRBV6-1 to TRBJ2-7; D is perhaps TRBD1 (6 bases). The CDR3 is 16 residues long. V gave up 3 bases and J gave up 7 bases, with 22 bases separating them. Germline V gene lookup returns CDR1 MNHNS and CDR2 SASEGT. The CDR3 spells CASSDQGPMVGGEQYF. CDR3 sequence (DNA): TGTGCCAGCAGTGACCAGGGCCCGATGGTAGGGGGAGAGCAGTACTTC.

The chain carries TRBV5-5 and TRBJ2-7; TRBD1 matches at 8 bases. V shed 4 bases, J shed 3 bases, and the junction held 6 bases outside the gene matches. This CDR3 spans 14 amino acids. CDR1 is SGHKS, CDR2 YYEKEE, per germline (reference sequence). DNA of the CDR3: TGTGCCAGCAGCCCCGGACAGGGTTTCTACGAGCAGTACTTC. Translating it yields CASSPGQGFYEQYF.

The V call is TRBV5-1, the J call TRBJ1-1; 7 bases align to TRBD1. Germline CDR1 and CDR2: SGHRS and YFSETQ. The CDR3 contains 16 residues. Trimming removed 4 bases from V and 0 bases from J; junction bases left unmatched: 9. The CDR3 sequence is CASSPGQEIMNTEAFF. Written as DNA, the CDR3 is TGCGCCAGCAGCCCTGGACAGGAGATCATGAACACTGAAGCTTTCTTT.

This chain uses TRBV29-1 with TRBJ2-7; tentatively, D is TRBD1 (6 bases). Germline lookup yields CDR1 SQVTM and CDR2 ANQGSEA. V lost 6 bases, J lost 6 bases, and 21 bases lay in between. This CDR3 is 14 amino acids long. The CDR3 spells CSVETAPGHFEQYF. In DNA, the CDR3 is TGCAGCGTCGAAACAGCTCCGGGACACTTCGAGCAGTACTTC.

The CDR3 nucleotides are TGTGCCAGTAGGTACGGGGGTGGCTACACCTTC. Protein: CASRYGGGYTF. The V and J genes are TRBV19 and TRBJ1-2; weak D call: TRBD1 (5 bases). The length of the CDR3 is 11 residues. CDR1 is LNHDA, CDR2 SQIVND, per germline (reference sequence). Trimming took 6 bases from V and 7 from J, leaving 9 bases between them.

Only a few counts were recorded for this clone. The chain recombines TRBV28 with TRBJ1-1; D not certain. The CDR3 has 11 residues. Germline V gene data show CDR1 as MDHEN and CDR2 as SYDVKM. V was shortened by 5 bases and J by 3 bases, with 4 bases between the two germline ends. CDR3 protein: CASSHHTEAFF. The DNA for the CDR3 is TGTGCCAGCAGTCATCACACTGAAGCTTTCTTT.

The count of this clone is one. The J gene is TRBJ2-3, the V gene TRBV29-1, with D maybe TRBD1 (6 bases). The CDR3 contains 15 residues. From germline, CDR1 is SQVTM and CDR2 ANQGSEA. Trimming stripped 3 bases from V and 2 bases from J, with 15 bases between. The CDR3 DNA reads TGCAGCGTTGACTTCCGGGACACATTCACAGATACGCAGTATTTT. Translated: CSVDFRDTFTDTQYF.

The gene calls are TRBV5-5 and TRBJ2-5, with TRBD1 as a possible D gene (6 bases). Germline V gene lookup returns CDR1 SGHKS and CDR2 YYEKEE (reference sequence). Trimming removed 0 bases from V and 2 bases from J, with 11 bases in between. The CDR3 runs 15 residues. The CDR3 nucleotides read TGTGCCAGCAGCTTGGGCGAGACAGGACAAGAGACCCAGTACTTC. This sequence encodes CASSLGETGQETQYF.